This TCR beta chain was sequenced for a study of T-cell memory formation after mild COVID-19. Regarding this clonotype: Antigen specificity is unknown.

Overall study results and limits: Researchers could not confirm that second-wave clones peaking on day 37 targeted SARS-CoV-2. CD4/CD8 balance held among clones contracting day 15 to 85, and later expanders leaned CD4+.

TCRdb independently ran MiXCR on the 5' RACE reads; one entry per CDR3 protein. Of approximately 300,000 distinct CDR3 sequences in the sample, approximately 15% are singletons; the top ten hold 20% to 25%. V lost 6 bases and J lost 6, with 9 bases in between. The CDR3 totals 13 residues. In germline, CDR1 is LGHNA, CDR2 YSLEER. This TCR came from a man in his late teens or twenties who had mild COVID-19 (a few samples of this study predate the infection). Cell type and time point are not known. Sequenced: PBMCs or a T cell subset sorted from them (not recorded which). The chain is built from TRBV4-3 and TRBJ1-6; maybe TRBD1 (6 bases). This chain's CDR3 is CASRDSFNSPLHF. The CDR3 DNA sequence: TGCGCCAGCAGGGACAGTTTTAATTCACCCCTCCACTTT.